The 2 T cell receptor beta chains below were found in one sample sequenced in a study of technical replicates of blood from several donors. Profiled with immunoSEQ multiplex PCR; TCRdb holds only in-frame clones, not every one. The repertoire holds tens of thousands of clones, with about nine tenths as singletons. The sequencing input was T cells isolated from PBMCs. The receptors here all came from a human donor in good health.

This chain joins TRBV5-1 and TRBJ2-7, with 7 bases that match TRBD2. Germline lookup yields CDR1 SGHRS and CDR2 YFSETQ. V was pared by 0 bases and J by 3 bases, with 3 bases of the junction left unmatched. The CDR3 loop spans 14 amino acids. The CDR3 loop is CASSLAGGGYEQYF. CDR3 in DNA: TGCGCCAGCAGCTTGGCGGGGGGAGGCTACGAGCAGTACTTC.

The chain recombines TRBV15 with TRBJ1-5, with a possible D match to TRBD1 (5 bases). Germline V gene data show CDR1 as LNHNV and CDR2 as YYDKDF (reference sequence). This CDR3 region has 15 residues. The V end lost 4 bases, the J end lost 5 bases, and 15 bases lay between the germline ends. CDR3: CATSIRTKFDQPQHF. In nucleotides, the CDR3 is TGTGCCACCAGCATTCGGACAAAGTTTGATCAGCCCCAGCATTTT.